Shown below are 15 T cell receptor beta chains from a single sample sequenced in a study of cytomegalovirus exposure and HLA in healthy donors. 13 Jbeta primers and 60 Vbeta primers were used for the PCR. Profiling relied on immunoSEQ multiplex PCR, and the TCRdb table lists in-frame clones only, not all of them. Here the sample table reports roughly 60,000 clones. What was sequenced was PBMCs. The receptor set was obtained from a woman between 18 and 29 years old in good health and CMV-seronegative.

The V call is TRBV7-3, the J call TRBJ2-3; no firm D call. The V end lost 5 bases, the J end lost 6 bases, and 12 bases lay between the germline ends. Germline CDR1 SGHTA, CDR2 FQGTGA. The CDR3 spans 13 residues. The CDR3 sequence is CASSPRPRDTQYF. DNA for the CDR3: TGTGCCAGCAGCCCGAGACCGAGGGATACGCAGTATTTT.

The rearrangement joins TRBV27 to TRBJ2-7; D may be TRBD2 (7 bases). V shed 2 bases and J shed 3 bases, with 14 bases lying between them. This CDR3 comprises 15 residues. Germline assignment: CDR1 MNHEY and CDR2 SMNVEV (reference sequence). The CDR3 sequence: CASSLTGRAHYEQYF. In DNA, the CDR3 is TGTGCCAGCAGTTTAACAGGGAGGGCTCACTACGAGCAGTACTTC.

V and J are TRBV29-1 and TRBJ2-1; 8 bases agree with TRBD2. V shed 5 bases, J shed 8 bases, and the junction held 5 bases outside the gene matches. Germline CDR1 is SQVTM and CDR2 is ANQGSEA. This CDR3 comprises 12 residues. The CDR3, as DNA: TGCAGCGTTAAGGGGACTAGGGATGAGCAGTTCTTC. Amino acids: CSVKGTRDEQFF.

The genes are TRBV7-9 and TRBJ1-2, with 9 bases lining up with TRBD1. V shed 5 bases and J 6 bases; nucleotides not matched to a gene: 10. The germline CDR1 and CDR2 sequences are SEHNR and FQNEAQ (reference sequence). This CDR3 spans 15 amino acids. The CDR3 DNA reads TGTGCCAGCAGCGCGGCCGGGACAGGGATGGATGGCTACACCTTC. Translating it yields CASSAAGTGMDGYTF.

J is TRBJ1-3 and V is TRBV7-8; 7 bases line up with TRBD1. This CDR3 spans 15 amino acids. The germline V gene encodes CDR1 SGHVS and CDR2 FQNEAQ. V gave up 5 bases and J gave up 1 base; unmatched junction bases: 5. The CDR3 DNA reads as TGTGCCAGCAGCACCGACAGGGAGTCTGGAAACACCATATATTTT. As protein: CASSTDRESGNTIYF.

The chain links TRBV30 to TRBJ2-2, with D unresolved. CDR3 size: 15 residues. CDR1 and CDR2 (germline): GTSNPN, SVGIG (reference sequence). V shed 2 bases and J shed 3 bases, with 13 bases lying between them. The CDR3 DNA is TGTGCCTGGAGTTTTCTCGGCCGGGACACCGGGGAGCTGTTTTTT. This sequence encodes CAWSFLGRDTGELFF.

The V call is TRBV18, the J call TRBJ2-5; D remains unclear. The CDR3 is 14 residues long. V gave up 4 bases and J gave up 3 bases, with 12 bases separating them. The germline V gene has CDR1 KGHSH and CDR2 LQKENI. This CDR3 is CASSLVGSEETQYF. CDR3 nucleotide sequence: TGTGCCAGCTCACTGGTCGGTTCCGAAGAGACCCAGTACTTC.

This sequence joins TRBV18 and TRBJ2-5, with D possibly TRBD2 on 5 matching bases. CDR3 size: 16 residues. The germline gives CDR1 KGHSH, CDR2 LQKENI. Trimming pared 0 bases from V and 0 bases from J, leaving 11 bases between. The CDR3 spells CASSPPRAANQETQYF. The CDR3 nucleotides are TGTGCCAGCTCACCACCGCGGGCAGCGAACCAAGAGACCCAGTACTTC.

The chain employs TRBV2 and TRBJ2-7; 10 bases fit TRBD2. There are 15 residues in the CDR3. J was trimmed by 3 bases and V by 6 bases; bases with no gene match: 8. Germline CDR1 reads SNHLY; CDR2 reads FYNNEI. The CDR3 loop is CASSDVLAGFYEQYF. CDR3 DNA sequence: TGTGCCAGCAGCGACGTACTAGCGGGATTCTACGAGCAGTACTTC.

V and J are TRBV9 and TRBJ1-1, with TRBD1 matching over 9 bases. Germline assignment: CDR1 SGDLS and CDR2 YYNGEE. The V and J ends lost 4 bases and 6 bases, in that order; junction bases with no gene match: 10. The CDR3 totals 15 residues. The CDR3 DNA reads TGTGCCAGCAGCTCCTCCGGGACAGGGACCCCTGAAGCTTTCTTT. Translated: CASSSSGTGTPEAFF.

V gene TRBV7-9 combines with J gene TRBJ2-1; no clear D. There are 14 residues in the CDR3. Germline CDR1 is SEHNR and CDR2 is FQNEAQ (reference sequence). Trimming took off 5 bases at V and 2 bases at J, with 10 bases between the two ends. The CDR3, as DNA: TGTGCCAGCAGCCCGCGCGGAGCCTACAATGAGCAGTTCTTC. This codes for CASSPRGAYNEQFF.

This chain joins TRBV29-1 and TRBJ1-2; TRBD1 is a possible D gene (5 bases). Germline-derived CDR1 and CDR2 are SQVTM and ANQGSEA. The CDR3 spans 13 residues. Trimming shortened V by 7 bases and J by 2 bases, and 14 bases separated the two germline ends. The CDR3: CSAAGHLNYGYTF. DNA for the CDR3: TGCAGCGCTGCTGGACACCTCAACTATGGCTACACCTTC.

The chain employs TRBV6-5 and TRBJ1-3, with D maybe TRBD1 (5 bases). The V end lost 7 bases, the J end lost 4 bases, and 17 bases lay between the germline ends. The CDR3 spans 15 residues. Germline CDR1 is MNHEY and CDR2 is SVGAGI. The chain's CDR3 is CASKSLGGVGNTIYF. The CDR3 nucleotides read TGTGCCAGCAAGTCATTGGGGGGGGTCGGAAACACCATATATTTT.

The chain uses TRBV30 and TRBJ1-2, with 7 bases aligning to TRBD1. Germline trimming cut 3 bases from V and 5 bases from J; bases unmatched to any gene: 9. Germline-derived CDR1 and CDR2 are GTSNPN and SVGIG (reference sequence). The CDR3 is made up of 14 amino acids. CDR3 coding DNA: TGTGCCTGGAGCCTAGGAGGGACAGTTTATGGCTACACCTTC. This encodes CAWSLGGTVYGYTF.

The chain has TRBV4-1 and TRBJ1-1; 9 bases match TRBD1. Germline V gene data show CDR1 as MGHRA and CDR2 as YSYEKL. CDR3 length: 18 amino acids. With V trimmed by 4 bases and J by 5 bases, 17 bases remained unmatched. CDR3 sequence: CASSRQGDSWGIGTEAFF. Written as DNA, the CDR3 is TGCGCCAGCAGCCGACAGGGGGACTCCTGGGGAATCGGAACTGAAGCTTTCTTT.